The 14 T cell receptor beta chains reported below all come from one sample, sequenced in a study of OX40 agonist ivuxolimab in advanced cancers. This table comes from immunoSEQ multiplex PCR, and its TCRdb copy is limited to in-frame clones, with some not included. The table lists fewer than 55,000 clones, approximately 81% of them singletons. The sample consisted of CD4+ or CD8+ T cells sorted from blood, taken in a trial of the OX40 agonist ivuxolimab. The receptors shown here come from an adult with an advanced solid tumor such as melanoma, head and neck, liver or kidney cancer.

The CDR3 DNA sequence: TGTGCCAGCAGCTTAGACTTCGAGGGTAAAAAACTGTTTTTT. Its protein is CASSLDFEGKKLFF. The V and J genes are TRBV11-2 and TRBJ1-4; D gene uncertain. The CDR3 totals 14 residues. Trimming cost V 0 bases and J 9 bases, with 11 bases left between them. The germline gives CDR1 SGHAT, CDR2 FQNNGV.

Points on this clone: The sample has other DNA sequences that encode this CDR3 too. The chain employs TRBV7-8 and TRBJ2-7; perhaps TRBD1 as D (5 bases). With 1 base removed from V and 4 bases from J, the gap between germline ends came to 14 bases. CDR3 size: 15 residues. CDR1 is SGHVS and CDR2 is FQNEAQ in the germline V gene. The chain's CDR3 is CASSLGQGPSYEQYF. The CDR3 nucleotides read TGTGCCAGCAGCTTAGGGCAGGGCCCTTCATACGAGCAGTACTTC.

V and J are TRBV28 and TRBJ2-5; D is perhaps TRBD1 (5 bases). This CDR3 has 13 residues. The V and J ends lost 8 bases and 6 bases respectively, with 16 bases between them. Per germline, CDR1 MDHEN and CDR2 SYDVKM. CDR3 amino acids: CASCWGLAKTQYF. The CDR3 nucleotides read TGTGCCAGCTGTTGGGGCCTCGCAAAGACCCAGTACTTC.

CDR3: CASSQSLGYGYTF. CDR3 nucleotides: TGCGCCAGCAGCCAAAGTTTGGGCTATGGCTACACCTTC. This chain uses TRBV4-3 with TRBJ1-2; D is ambiguous. Per germline, CDR1 LGHNA and CDR2 YSLEER. The CDR3 consists of 13 residues. Trimming removed 2 bases from V and 4 bases from J, with 8 bases in between.

The chain is built from TRBV5-4 and TRBJ2-3; no firm D call. Germline assignment: CDR1 SGHNT and CDR2 YYREEE (reference sequence). Deletions cut 0 bases from V and 8 bases from J, with 7 bases between. The CDR3 has 12 amino acids. CDR3 protein: CASSLALSTQYF. In DNA, the CDR3 is TGTGCCAGCAGCTTGGCCCTCAGTACGCAGTATTTT.

The CDR3 spells CASSDTSGRGNEQFF. The CDR3 DNA reads as TGCGCCAGCAGCGATACTAGCGGGAGGGGCAATGAGCAGTTCTTC. This rearrangement joins TRBV10-2 to TRBJ2-1, with 13 nucleotides matching TRBD2. Germline CDR1 is WSHSY and CDR2 is SAAADI. The CDR3 totals 15 residues. V lost 6 bases, J lost 6 bases, and 5 bases stayed unmatched.

This rearrangement joins TRBV7-9 to TRBJ2-5; the D is unclear. Between the trimmed V and J ends, which lost 2 bases and 5 bases, there was a span of 12 bases. In germline, CDR1 is SEHNR, CDR2 FQNEAQ (reference sequence). The CDR3 totals 14 residues. The CDR3 DNA reads as TGTGCCAGCAGCTTAAGTCTGGGTCCCGAGACCCAGTACTTC. Amino acid sequence: CASSLSLGPETQYF.

The chain is built from TRBV28 and TRBJ1-6; 9 positions match TRBD1. The J segment lost 7 bases and the V segment lost 6 bases, leaving 13 bases of the junction unmatched. Germline V gene sequence: CDR1 MDHEN, CDR2 SYDVKM. The CDR3 spans 17 residues. The CDR3 reads CASSTIRDRDHNSPLHF. Here the CDR3 DNA reads TGTGCCAGCAGCACAATCCGGGACAGGGATCACAATTCACCCCTCCACTTT. The full variable domain, rest sourced from reference TRBV28 and TRBJ1-6, is DVKVTQSSRYLVKRTGEKVFLECVQDMDHENMFWYRQDPGLGLRLIYFSYDVKMKEKGDIPEGYSVSREKKERFSLILESASTNQTSMYLCASSTIRDRDHNSPLHFGNGTRLTVT.

The CDR3 DNA follows: TGTGCCAGCAGTTTCTGGGATGAGCAGTTCTTC. It translates to CASSFWDEQFF. The chain couples TRBV28 to TRBJ2-1, with no clear D. Trimming took off 3 bases at V and 8 bases at J, with 5 bases between the two ends. This CDR3 has 11 residues. Germline CDR1 reads MDHEN; CDR2 reads SYDVKM.

This clone was found once. V gene TRBV30 combines with J gene TRBJ1-2; weak D call: TRBD1 (6 bases). The ends were cut back, 7 bases at V and 4 bases at J, with 16 bases in the middle. Germline V gene lookup returns CDR1 GTSNPN and CDR2 SVGIG (reference sequence). The CDR3 covers 13 residues. In DNA form, the CDR3 reads TGTGCCTCCTGGACAGAGGGGGTCTATGGCTACACCTTC. Amino acids: CASWTEGVYGYTF.

This clone has a handful of counts. The gene calls are TRBV19 and TRBJ1-2, with 7 positions matching TRBD1. The J segment lost 5 bases and the V segment lost 7 bases, leaving 7 bases of the junction unmatched. Germline CDR1 LNHDA, CDR2 SQIVND (reference sequence). The CDR3 loop spans 13 amino acids. The CDR3 DNA is TGTGCCAGTATCCGCCGGGACAGTTATGGCTACACCTTC. Protein product: CASIRRDSYGYTF.

The rearrangement uses TRBV30 and TRBJ2-1, with a tentative D call TRBD2 (6 bases). Germline values: CDR1 GTSNPN, CDR2 SVGIG (reference sequence). The CDR3 covers 13 residues. Trimming pared 8 bases from V and 0 bases from J, leaving 11 bases between. The CDR3 here is CARRTNSYNEQFF. The CDR3 DNA reads TGTGCCCGTCGGACTAACTCCTACAATGAGCAGTTCTTC.

The rearrangement links TRBV2 to TRBJ2-5; D assignment may be TRBD1 or TRBD2 (5 bases each). CDR1 and CDR2 from the germline V gene are SNHLY and FYNNEI. This CDR3 comprises 13 residues. Trimming shortened V by 10 bases and J by 1 base, and 13 bases separated the two germline ends. This CDR3 reads CATFSGRQETQYF. The CDR3 DNA follows: TGTGCCACCTTTTCGGGGCGCCAAGAGACCCAGTACTTC.

The chain combines TRBV19 with TRBJ2-1; D is unclear. Germline assignment: CDR1 LNHDA and CDR2 SQIVND (reference sequence). Trimming removed 3 bases at V and 3 bases at J, with 18 bases between. The CDR3 totals 17 residues. The CDR3 loop reads CASSITGSDMFYNEQFF. For the CDR3, the DNA is TGTGCCAGTAGTATTACGGGCAGCGACATGTTCTACAATGAGCAGTTCTTC.